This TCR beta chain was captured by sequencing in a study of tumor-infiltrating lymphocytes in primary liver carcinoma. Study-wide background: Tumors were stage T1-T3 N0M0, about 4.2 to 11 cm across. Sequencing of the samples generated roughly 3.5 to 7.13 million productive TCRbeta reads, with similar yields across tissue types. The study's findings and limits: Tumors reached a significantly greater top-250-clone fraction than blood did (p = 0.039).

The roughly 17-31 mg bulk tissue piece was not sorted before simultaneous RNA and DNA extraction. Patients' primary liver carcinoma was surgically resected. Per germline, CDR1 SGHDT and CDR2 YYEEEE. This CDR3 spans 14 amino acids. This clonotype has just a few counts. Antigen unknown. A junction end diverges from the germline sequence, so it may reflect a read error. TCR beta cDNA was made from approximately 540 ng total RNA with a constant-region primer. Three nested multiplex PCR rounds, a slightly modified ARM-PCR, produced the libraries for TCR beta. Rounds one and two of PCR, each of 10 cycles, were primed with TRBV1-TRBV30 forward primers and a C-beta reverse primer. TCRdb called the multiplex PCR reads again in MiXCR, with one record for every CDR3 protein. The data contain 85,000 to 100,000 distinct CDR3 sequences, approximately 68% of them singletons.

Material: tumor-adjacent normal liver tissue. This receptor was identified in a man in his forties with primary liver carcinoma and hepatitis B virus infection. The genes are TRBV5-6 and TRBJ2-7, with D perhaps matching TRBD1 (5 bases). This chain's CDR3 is CAGSPSQGSYKQYF. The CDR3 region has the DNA TGTGCCGGCAGCCCCTCCCAGGGTTCCTATAAGCAGTACTTC. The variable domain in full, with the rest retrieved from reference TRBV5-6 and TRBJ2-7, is DAGVTQSPTHLIKTRGQQVTLRCSPKSGHDTVSWYQQALGQGPQFIFQYYEEEERQRGNFPDRFSGHQFPNYSSELNVNALLLGDSALYLCAGSPSQGSYKQYFGPGTRLTVT.